This TCR beta chain was documented in a study of CD8 T cells in ankylosing spondylitis. Trimming stripped 1 base from V and 7 bases from J, with 12 bases between. This CDR3 comprises 14 residues. In germline, CDR1 is SGHDT, CDR2 YYEEEE. One entry per CDR3 protein, called by TCRdb with MiXCR from the 5' RACE reads. The sample yields roughly 280,000 distinct CDR3 sequences, 20% seen once. This rearrangement joins TRBV5-6 to TRBJ2-1; D gene unclear. Source material: blood, either unsorted or a sorted T cell fraction (not recorded which). The receptor was isolated from a male donor with ankylosing spondylitis or in good health (not recorded which). The CDR3 DNA reads TGTGCCAGCAGCTTGTACCAAATTAGTAATGAGCAGTTCTTC. Amino acid sequence: CASSLYQISNEQFF.